This T cell receptor (beta chain) was sequenced for a study of T cell changes during pregnancy in multiple sclerosis. Clones were sequenced by immunoSEQ multiplex PCR, and TCRdb holds only the in-frame ones, with some missing. The table includes just under 65,000 clones, around 91% detected once. Trimming at V came to 4 bases and at J to 4 bases, leaving 5 bases not matched to a gene. The CDR3 length is 15 residues. CDR1 is MNHEY, CDR2 SVGAGI, per germline. Here the sequenced sample was peripheral blood, taken in the third trimester of pregnancy. This TCR came from a female donor in good health, enrolled as a control in a pregnancy study. The V and J genes are TRBV6-5 and TRBJ1-2, with 11 bases identical to TRBD1. For the CDR3, the DNA is TGTGCCAGCAGTTCCCGGACAGGGGGCGGCTATGGCTACACCTTC. Residues: CASSSRTGGGYGYTF.